In this sample, the clone carrying this TCR beta chain turned up a few times. Antigen: not known. This sample stems from a study of identical twins. Deletions cut 2 bases from V and 3 bases from J, with 20 bases between. The CDR3 consists of 17 residues. The germline CDR1 and CDR2 sequences are MGHDK and SYGVNS. MiXCR was run by TCRdb on the 5' RACE reads, yielding one entry per CDR3 protein. The table includes roughly 1.6 million distinct CDR3 sequences, less than 40% detected once. Overall study results and limits: Shared out-of-frame alpha sequences (those common to twins) showed excess low generation probability. Twins shared beta out-of-frame sequences in excess, but this excess was weaker. Invariant MAIT and iNKT cells are populations that could partly confound zero-insertion analyses.

The TCR was taken from a newborn girl in good health. Material for sequencing was cord blood. The chain is built from TRBV25-1 and TRBJ2-7; D is ambiguous. The CDR3 DNA is TGTGCCAGCAGTGAACTTATTGACACTCCCCACCACTACGAGCAGTACTTC. Translated: CASSELIDTPHHYEQYF.